The T cell receptor (beta chain) described here comes from a study of blood T cell repertoires in COVID-19. About the study: Samples of COVID-19 (acute and convalescent) were obtained from the United States, Italy and Spain.

In the original analysis: Counts of nucleated cells, estimated from reference gene primer amplification, were obtained. Using immunoSEQ multiplex PCR, the repertoire was profiled, and TCRdb retains in-frame clones only, with some absent. V and J calls and clone size are copied from that table; D and trimming were computed from the DNA. Of some 250,000 clones listed, around 85% are singletons. V dropped 0 bases and J dropped 0 bases, with 10 bases sitting between them. The CDR3 length is 17 residues. Germline V lookup: CDR1 SGDLS, CDR2 YYNGEE. The TCR sequence derives from a woman aged 25 to 39 who had recovered from COVID-19. The sequenced sample consisted of peripheral blood. The genes are TRBV9 and TRBJ2-6, with D possibly TRBD1 on 5 matching bases. The DNA for the CDR3 is TGTGCCAGCAGCGTAGAACGACAGATCTCTGGGGCCAACGTCCTGACTTTC. Encoded protein: CASSVERQISGANVLTF.